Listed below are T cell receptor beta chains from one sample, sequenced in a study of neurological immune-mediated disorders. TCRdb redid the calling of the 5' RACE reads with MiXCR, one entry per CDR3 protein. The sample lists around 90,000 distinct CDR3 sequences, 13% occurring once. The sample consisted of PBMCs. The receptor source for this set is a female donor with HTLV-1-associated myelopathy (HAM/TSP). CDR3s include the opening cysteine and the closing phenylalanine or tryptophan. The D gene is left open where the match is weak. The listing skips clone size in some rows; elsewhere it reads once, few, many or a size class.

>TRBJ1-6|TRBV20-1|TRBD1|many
TGCAGTGGGGTCGGGACAGGGTTGGGTTCACCCCTCCACTTT
CSGVGTGLGSPLHF
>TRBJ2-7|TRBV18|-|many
TGTGCCAGCTCACCACTGGCAGGGTATGTTGGCGAGCAGTACTTC
CASSPLAGYVGEQYF
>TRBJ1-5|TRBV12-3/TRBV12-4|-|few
TGTGCCAGCAGTTTAACAGACAGCAATCAGCCCCAGCATTTT
CASSLTDSNQPQHF
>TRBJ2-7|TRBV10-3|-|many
TGTGCCATCAGTGAGTCGGGCGGAACCTACGAGCAGTACTTC
CAISESGGTYEQYF
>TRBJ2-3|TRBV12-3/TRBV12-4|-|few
TGTGCCAGCAGTTTAGTACAGACTAGCACAGATACGCAGTATTTT
CASSLVQTSTDTQYF
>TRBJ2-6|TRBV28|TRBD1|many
TGTGCCAGCAGTTCCCTGGGACAGGGAAGAGCTGGGGCCAACGTCCTGACTTTC
CASSSLGQGRAGANVLTF
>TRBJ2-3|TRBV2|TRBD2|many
TGTGCCAGCATATACGGGACTAGAGATACGCAGTATTTT
CASIYGTRDTQYF
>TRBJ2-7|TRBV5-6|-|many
TGTGCCAGCAGCTTACCTATGGGCACTAGCCTTCGAGAATACGAGCAGTACTTC
CASSLPMGTSLREYEQYF
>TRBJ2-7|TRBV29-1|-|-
TGCAGCGTTGAAACGGGGGCGCGGACCTACGAGCAGTACTTC
CSVETGARTYEQYF
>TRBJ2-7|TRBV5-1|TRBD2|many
TGCGCCAGCAGCTTAACCGGGACTAGCGGATTATACGAGCAGTACTTC
CASSLTGTSGLYEQYF
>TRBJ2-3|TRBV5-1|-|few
TGCGCCAGCAGCTCTCTAGGACCATTCACAGATACGCAGTATTTT
CASSSLGPFTDTQYF
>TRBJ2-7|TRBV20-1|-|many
TGCAGTGCTAGAGCATTGGCAGGGAGCTCCTACGAGCAGTACTTC
CSARALAGSSYEQYF
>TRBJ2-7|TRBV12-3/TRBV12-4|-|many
TGTGCCAGCAGTTTAGGGCCAGGCCTCTCCTACGAGCAGTACTTC
CASSLGPGLSYEQYF
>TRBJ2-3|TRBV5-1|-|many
TGCGCCAGCAGCTTGGCCGGCACAGATACGCAGTATTTT
CASSLAGTDTQYF
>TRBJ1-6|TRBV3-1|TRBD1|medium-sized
TGTGCCAGCAGCACCCGGGACAGGGATTCACCCCTCCACTTT
CASSTRDRDSPLHF
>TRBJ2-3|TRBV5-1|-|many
TGCGCCAGCAGCTTGGTTCCGGGGTCAGATACGCAGTATTTT
CASSLVPGSDTQYF
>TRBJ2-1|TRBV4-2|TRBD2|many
TGTGCCAGCAGCCACTCACAAAGCGGGGGGGCTGAGAATGAGCAGTTCTTC
CASSHSQSGGAENEQFF
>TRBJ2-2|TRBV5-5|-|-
TGTGCCAGCAGCAAACCCTCGAACACCGGGGAGCTGTTTTTT
CASSKPSNTGELFF
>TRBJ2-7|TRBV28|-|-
TGTTCCAGTAGTTTAGCACGGGATATGGCCGAGCAGTACTTC
CSSSLARDMAEQYF
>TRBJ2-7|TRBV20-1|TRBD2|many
TGCAGTGTGCGGGGGGGGTCCTACGAGCAGTACTTC
CSVRGGSYEQYF
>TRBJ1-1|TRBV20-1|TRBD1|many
TGCAGTGCTATCCGGACAGGGAGAGACACTGAAGCTTTCTTT
CSAIRTGRDTEAFF
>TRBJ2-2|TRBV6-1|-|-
TGTGCCAGCACAGCAGACACCGGGGAGCTGTTTTTT
CASTADTGELFF
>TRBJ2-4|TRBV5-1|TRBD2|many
TGCGCCAGCAGCTCCTCTGCGGGGGGGATGGACATTCAGTACTTC
CASSSSAGGMDIQYF
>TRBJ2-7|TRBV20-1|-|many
TGCAGTGCTTCCGGACTGGAGAGCTCCTACGAGCAGTACTTC
CSASGLESSYEQYF
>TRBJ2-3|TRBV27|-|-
TGTGCCAGCAGTTTTTGGGGATCCGGCGGCACAGATACGCAGTATTTT
CASSFWGSGGTDTQYF
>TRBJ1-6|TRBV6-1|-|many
TGTGCCAGCAGTGAAGGAGGGGGTAATTCACCCCTCCACTTT
CASSEGGGNSPLHF
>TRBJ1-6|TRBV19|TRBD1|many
TGTGCCAGTAGTATTCTGCTTGGACAGGGGTTACCCTCCTATAATTCACCCCTCCACTTT
CASSILLGQGLPSYNSPLHF
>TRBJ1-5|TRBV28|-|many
TGTGCCAGCAGTTCATACCACGGAGCGGGGGGGGGTCAGCCCCAGCATTTT
CASSSYHGAGGGQPQHF
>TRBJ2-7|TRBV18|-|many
TGTGCCAGCTCACCAAGGAGAGGGGAGTCGAACGAGCAGTACTTC
CASSPRRGESNEQYF
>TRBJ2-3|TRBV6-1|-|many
TGTGCCAGCAGTACAGGGTTCACAGATACGCAGTATTTT
CASSTGFTDTQYF
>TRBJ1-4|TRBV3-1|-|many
TGTGCCAGCAGCCAGCCGGGGATTTGGGAAAAACTGTTTTTT
CASSQPGIWEKLFF
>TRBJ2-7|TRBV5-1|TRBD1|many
TGCGCCAGCACCCGGGACAGGGGCCAAGGGGCCCAGTACTTC
CASTRDRGQGAQYF
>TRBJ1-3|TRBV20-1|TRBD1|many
TGCAGTGCCCGGGACAGGGGAAACACCATATATTTT
CSARDRGNTIYF
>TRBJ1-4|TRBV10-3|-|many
TGTGCCATCAGTCCTACCCAGGAGGGGTTGTTTGAAAAACTGTTTTTT
CAISPTQEGLFEKLFF
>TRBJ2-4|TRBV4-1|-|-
TGCGCCAGCAGCCAAGAGCGACTACGATCCAAAAACATTCAGTACTTC
CASSQERLRSKNIQYF
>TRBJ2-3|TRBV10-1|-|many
TGCGCCAGCAGTGAAGGACTCTCAGGCTCAGATACGCAGTATTTT
CASSEGLSGSDTQYF
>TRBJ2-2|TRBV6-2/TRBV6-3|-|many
TGTGCCAGCAGCCCTGGGGGCCGGAACACCGGGGAGCTGTTTTTT
CASSPGGRNTGELFF
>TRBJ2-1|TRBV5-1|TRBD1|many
TGCGCCAGCAGCCCCCGACAGGGGAGACGTGAGCAGTTCTTC
CASSPRQGRREQFF
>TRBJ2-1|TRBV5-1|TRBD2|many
TGCGCCAGCAGCTCCGGCTCGAAAAGCGGGGTCTACAATGAGCAGTTCTTC
CASSSGSKSGVYNEQFF
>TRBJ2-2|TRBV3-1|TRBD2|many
TGTGCCAGCAGCCCCCGGACTAGCGGGGGGAGAAACACCGGGGAGCTGTTTTTT
CASSPRTSGGRNTGELFF
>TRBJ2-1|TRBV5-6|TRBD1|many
TGTGCCAGCAGCACAACGGGACAGGCAAACCTAGAGTGGCTCTTC
CASSTTGQANLEWLF
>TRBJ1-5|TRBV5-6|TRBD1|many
TGTGCCAGCAGCTACCTACCCAAACAGGGGAATAGCAATCAGCCCCAGCATTTT
CASSYLPKQGNSNQPQHF
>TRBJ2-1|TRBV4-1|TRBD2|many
TGCGCCAGCAGCCACGGACTAGCGGGCAATGAGCAGTTCTTC
CASSHGLAGNEQFF
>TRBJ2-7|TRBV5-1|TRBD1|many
TGCGCCAGCAGCCTCGCCGGGACAGTCAACGAGCAGTACTTC
CASSLAGTVNEQYF
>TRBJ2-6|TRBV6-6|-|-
TGTGCCAGCACCGGTACGGGAAAAAGCTCTGGGGCCAACGTCCTGACTTTC
CASTGTGKSSGANVLTF
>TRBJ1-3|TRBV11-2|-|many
TGTGCCAGCAGCCCAACAGTCGGGGTAGCTGGAAACACCATATATTTT
CASSPTVGVAGNTIYF
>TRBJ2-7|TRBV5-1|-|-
TGCGCCAGCAGCTTAGATTCCGTTGGCGGCCTCGAGCAGTACTTC
CASSLDSVGGLEQYF
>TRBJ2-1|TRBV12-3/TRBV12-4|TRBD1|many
TGTGCCAGCAGTCCGGACCGGGACAGACGCTTCTTC
CASSPDRDRRFF
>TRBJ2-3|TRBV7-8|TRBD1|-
TGTGCCAGCAGCAATCGGGACAGACCCCGAACCACAGATACGCAGTATTTT
CASSNRDRPRTTDTQYF
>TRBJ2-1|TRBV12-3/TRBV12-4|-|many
TGTGCCAGCAGTGGTGGGGGCTATATTAGCTCCTACAATGAGCAGTTCTTC
CASSGGGYISSYNEQFF
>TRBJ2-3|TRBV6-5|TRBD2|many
TGTGCCAGCAGTTCTACTAGCGGGGGGTGGCATACGCAGTATTTT
CASSSTSGGWHTQYF
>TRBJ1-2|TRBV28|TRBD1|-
TGTGCCCGCAGACCTGACAGGGAGGACCCCTATGGCTACACCTTC
CARRPDREDPYGYTF
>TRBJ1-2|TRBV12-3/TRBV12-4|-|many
TGTGCCAGCAGTCCCCAAACAGTTAGCTATGGCTACACCTTC
CASSPQTVSYGYTF
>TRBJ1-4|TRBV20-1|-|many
TGCAGTGCTAGAGACCCCCCAGGACGGAGCCATAATGAAAAACTGTTTTTT
CSARDPPGRSHNEKLFF